The present T cell receptor beta chain was sequenced within a study of blood T cell repertoires in COVID-19. Whole-study context: The United States, Italy and Spain supplied acute and convalescent COVID-19 samples. Sample material is recorded as cDNA or gDNA derived from T cells, B-cell-depleted T cells, or PBMCs.

Original data processing: From reference gene primer amplification, estimates of nucleated cell counts were derived. Assay: immunoSEQ multiplex PCR; the TCRdb copy retains only in-frame clones and omits some. That table supplies the V and J calls and clone size; D and trimming were determined from the DNA. The repertoire holds about 60,000 clones, with about 88% as singletons. The germline V gene encodes CDR1 SGHRS and CDR2 YFSETQ. V trimming: 2 bases; J trimming: 3 bases; junction bases outside the gene matches: 4. CDR3 length: 14 amino acids. The V gene is TRBV5-1, the J gene TRBJ2-5; 7 nucleotides match TRBD1. The receptor was isolated from a man aged 65 to 85 with active COVID-19. Sequencing input: peripheral blood. The CDR3 DNA sequence: TGCGCCAGCAGCTTCGGAGACAGGGAAGAGACCCAGTACTTC. Protein product: CASSFGDREETQYF. Drawing the rest from reference TRBV5-1 and TRBJ2-5, the complete variable domain is KAGVTQTPRYLIKTRGQQVTLSCSPISGHRSVSWYQQTPGQGLQFLFEYFSETQRNKGNFPGRFSGRQFSNSRSEMNVSTLELGDSALYLCASSFGDREETQYFGPGTRLLVL.